A selection of T cell receptor beta chains follows, all from one sample in a study of blood T cell repertoires in COVID-19. Only in-frame clones appear in the TCRdb table, and some are missing; sequencing was by immunoSEQ multiplex PCR. The sample holds tens of thousands of clones, 84% seen once. Sequencing used peripheral blood. The receptors were gathered from a man aged 50-59 years with acute or convalescent COVID-19. Both conserved end residues are part of each CDR3. The D gene is left open where the match is weak. Expanded clones are given a class, and other clones once, few, many or no size at all.

V: TRBV13
D: -
J: TRBJ2-4
size: -
CDR3: CASTLAHLAKNIQYF
DNA: TGTGCCAGCACCCTAGCGCATTTAGCCAAAAACATTCAGTACTTC

V: TRBV10-2
D: TRBD1
J: TRBJ2-7
size: few
CDR3: CASRGTGVGEQYF
DNA: TGCGCCAGCAGGGGGACAGGGGTGGGCGAGCAGTACTTC

V: TRBV10-3
D: -
J: TRBJ2-7
size: -
CDR3: CAISESSGRSSYEQYF
DNA: TGTGCCATCAGTGAATCGAGCGGACGGAGCTCCTACGAGCAGTACTTC

V: TRBV5-1
D: TRBD1
J: TRBJ2-7
size: -
CDR3: CASSLDRGHEQYF
DNA: TGCGCCAGCAGCTTGGACAGGGGCCACGAGCAGTACTTC

V: TRBV29-1
D: TRBD1
J: TRBJ2-1
size: -
CDR3: CSVEEPRPQGDEQFF
DNA: TGCAGCGTTGAAGAACCTCGACCCCAGGGGGATGAGCAGTTCTTC

V: TRBV19
D: -
J: TRBJ1-2
size: once
CDR3: CASSIRLGVTNYGYTF
DNA: TGTGCCAGTAGTATTCGACTCGGAGTTACTAACTATGGCTACACCTTC

V: TRBV28
D: -
J: TRBJ2-5
size: -
CDR3: CASSFGHSPQETQYF
DNA: TGTGCCAGCAGTTTTGGGCACAGCCCTCAAGAGACCCAGTACTTC

V: TRBV1
D: -
J: TRBJ1-4
size: -
CDR3: CTSSQDLRGGRDEKLFF
DNA: TGCACCAGCAGCCAAGACCTGCGGGGGGGGCGCGATGAAAAACTGTTTTTT

V: TRBV10-1
D: -
J: TRBJ1-2
size: -
CDR3: CASSESTGPTAGYTF
DNA: TGCGCCAGCAGTGAGTCCACAGGTCCAACGGCTGGCTACACCTTC

V: TRBV6-5
D: TRBD1
J: TRBJ2-5
size: -
CDR3: CASSTRDRAGETQYF
DNA: TGTGCCAGCAGTACTCGGGACAGGGCGGGTGAGACCCAGTACTTC

V: TRBV4-2
D: TRBD1
J: TRBJ1-2
size: -
CDR3: CASSQDLGTGVGGYTF
DNA: TGTGCCAGCAGCCAAGATCTCGGGACAGGGGTTGGGGGCTACACCTTC

V: TRBV5-1
D: TRBD2
J: TRBJ2-5
size: -
CDR3: CASKGTSGGRYQETQYF
DNA: TGCGCCAGCAAGGGGACTAGCGGGGGCCGGTACCAAGAGACCCAGTACTTC

V: TRBV5-1
D: TRBD2
J: TRBJ2-2
size: -
CDR3: CASSLAGGPVGELFF
DNA: TGCGCCAGCAGCCTGGCGGGAGGGCCGGTCGGGGAGCTGTTTTTT

V: TRBV6-5
D: -
J: TRBJ2-7
size: few
CDR3: CASRGRGSPYEQYF
DNA: TGTGCCAGCCGGGGGCGGGGGAGCCCCTACGAGCAGTACTTC

V: TRBV13
D: TRBD2
J: TRBJ2-1
size: -
CDR3: CASSSSSGTSPLYEQFF
DNA: TGTGCCAGCAGCTCATCGTCCGGGACTAGCCCCCTCTATGAGCAGTTCTTC

V: TRBV4-1
D: -
J: TRBJ1-4
size: -
CDR3: CASSQDRPGERESEKLFF
DNA: TGCGCCAGCAGCCAAGATCGGCCAGGGGAGAGAGAGAGTGAAAAACTGTTTTTT

V: TRBV29-1
D: TRBD1
J: TRBJ2-2
size: -
CDR3: CSAWTGLTGELFF
DNA: TGCAGCGCCTGGACAGGCCTGACCGGGGAGCTGTTTTTT

V: TRBV18
D: -
J: TRBJ2-7
size: few
CDR3: CASSPGSFLPRTYEQYF
DNA: TGTGCCAGCTCACCCGGGTCCTTCCTACCCCGGACCTACGAGCAGTACTTC

V: TRBV5-6
D: TRBD2
J: TRBJ2-5
size: -
CDR3: CASSLLTSGREETQYF
DNA: TGTGCCAGCAGCTTATTGACTAGCGGGAGGGAAGAGACCCAGTACTTC

V: TRBV5-1
D: TRBD1
J: TRBJ2-3
size: -
CDR3: CASSPGFDRGGDTQYF
DNA: TGCGCCAGCAGCCCGGGATTCGACAGGGGTGGGGATACGCAGTATTTT

V: TRBV5-5
D: -
J: TRBJ1-1
size: -
CDR3: CASSVTQGPEAFF
DNA: TGTGCCAGCAGCGTGACACAGGGCCCCGAAGCTTTCTTT

V: TRBV5-1
D: -
J: TRBJ2-1
size: -
CDR3: CASSFTGGDEQFF
DNA: TGCGCCAGCAGCTTTACGGGGGGCGATGAGCAGTTCTTC

V: TRBV3-1/TRBV3-2
D: TRBD2
J: TRBJ2-5
size: -
CDR3: CASSQTRLRAGLAVTQYF
DNA: TGTGCCAGCAGCCAAACACGACTTCGTGCCGGACTAGCCGTGACCCAGTACTTC

V: TRBV28
D: -
J: TRBJ1-1
size: -
CDR3: CASSLGVMVAEAFF
DNA: TGTGCCAGCAGTCTAGGGGTTATGGTTGCTGAAGCTTTCTTT

V: TRBV12-3/TRBV12-4
D: TRBD1
J: TRBJ1-1
size: -
CDR3: CASINRGGTEAFF
DNA: TGTGCCAGCATAAACAGGGGTGGCACTGAAGCTTTCTTT

V: TRBV10-3
D: TRBD1
J: TRBJ1-2
size: -
CDR3: CAISGDRGHYGYTF
DNA: TGTGCCATCAGTGGGGACAGGGGGCACTATGGCTACACCTTC

V: TRBV28
D: TRBD2
J: TRBJ2-3
size: -
CDR3: CASSWSSGGSTDTQYF
DNA: TGTGCCAGCAGTTGGAGTAGCGGGGGAAGCACAGATACGCAGTATTTT

V: TRBV18
D: -
J: TRBJ2-7
size: -
CDR3: CASSPLQDSYEQYF
DNA: TGTGCCAGCTCACCTTTACAGGACTCCTACGAGCAGTACTTC

V: TRBV3-1/TRBV3-2
D: -
J: TRBJ2-7
size: once
CDR3: CASSQDEQEQYF
DNA: TGTGCCAGCAGCCAAGATGAACAAGAACAGTACTTC

V: TRBV27
D: -
J: TRBJ1-2
size: -
CDR3: CASSLSAGFGYTF
DNA: TGTGCCAGCAGTTTATCGGCCGGGTTTGGCTACACCTTC

V: TRBV30
D: -
J: TRBJ1-2
size: -
CDR3: CAWSVQTPSYGYTF
DNA: TGTGCCTGGAGTGTACAAACACCCTCCTATGGCTACACCTTC

V: TRBV5-8
D: TRBD2
J: TRBJ2-3
size: -
CDR3: CASSWTSGTDTQYF
DNA: TGTGCCAGCAGCTGGACTAGCGGCACAGATACGCAGTATTTT

V: TRBV28
D: TRBD1
J: TRBJ1-2
size: once
CDR3: CASRSGGYGYTF
DNA: TGTGCCAGCAGATCAGGGGGGTATGGCTACACCTTC

V: TRBV3-1/TRBV3-2
D: -
J: TRBJ2-5
size: -
CDR3: CASSQDWGDETQYF
DNA: TGTGCCAGCAGCCAAGATTGGGGAGATGAGACCCAGTACTTC

V: TRBV2
D: -
J: TRBJ2-5
size: once
CDR3: CASSPTGLQETQYF
DNA: TGTGCCAGCAGCCCGACAGGACTTCAAGAGACCCAGTACTTC

V: TRBV6-4
D: -
J: TRBJ2-6
size: -
CDR3: CASSERRSGANVLTF
DNA: TGTGCCAGCAGTGAAAGGAGGTCCGGGGCCAACGTCCTGACTTTC

V: TRBV21-1
D: -
J: TRBJ2-1
size: -
CDR3: CASSNRTGGNEQFF
DNA: TGTGCCAGCAGCAACCGGACAGGGGGCAATGAGCAGTTCTTC

V: TRBV21-1
D: -
J: TRBJ2-5
size: -
CDR3: CASSKSETHKRGETQYF
DNA: TGTGCCAGCAGCAAATCCGAAACCCACAAGAGGGGGGAGACCCAGTACTTC

V: TRBV7-8
D: -
J: TRBJ1-2
size: -
CDR3: CASSLGLDRPNYGYTF
DNA: TGTGCCAGCAGCTTAGGCCTGGACAGACCTAACTATGGCTACACCTTC

V: TRBV7-3
D: TRBD1
J: TRBJ1-2
size: few
CDR3: CASSLISGQGSYGYTF
DNA: TGTGCCAGCAGCTTAATCAGTGGACAGGGGAGCTATGGCTACACCTTC

V: TRBV6-2/TRBV6-3
D: -
J: TRBJ1-6
size: -
CDR3: CASSLSQGLSPLHF
DNA: TGTGCCAGCAGTCTCTCCCAGGGACTTTCACCCCTCCACTTT

V: TRBV5-4
D: TRBD2
J: TRBJ2-2
size: once
CDR3: CASSSSSGRRGGELFF
DNA: TGTGCCAGCAGCTCCTCTAGCGGGAGAAGAGGCGGGGAGCTGTTTTTT

V: TRBV18
D: -
J: TRBJ1-1
size: -
CDR3: CASSRVREGTEAFF
DNA: TGTGCCAGCTCACGAGTCAGGGAGGGCACTGAAGCTTTCTTT

V: TRBV2
D: -
J: TRBJ1-5
size: -
CDR3: CASSEVGLNQPQHF
DNA: TGTGCCAGCAGTGAAGTTGGCCTCAATCAGCCCCAGCATTTT

V: TRBV3-1/TRBV3-2
D: -
J: TRBJ1-2
size: -
CDR3: CASSHARWGVYGYTF
DNA: TGTGCCAGCAGCCACGCCCGATGGGGGGTCTATGGCTACACCTTC

V: TRBV11-2
D: -
J: TRBJ2-2
size: once
CDR3: CASSLGSTGELFF
DNA: TGTGCCAGCAGCTTAGGGAGCACCGGGGAGCTGTTTTTT

V: TRBV2
D: -
J: TRBJ2-5
size: -
CDR3: CASSETAVSETQYF
DNA: TGTGCCAGCAGTGAAACGGCGGTTTCAGAGACCCAGTACTTC